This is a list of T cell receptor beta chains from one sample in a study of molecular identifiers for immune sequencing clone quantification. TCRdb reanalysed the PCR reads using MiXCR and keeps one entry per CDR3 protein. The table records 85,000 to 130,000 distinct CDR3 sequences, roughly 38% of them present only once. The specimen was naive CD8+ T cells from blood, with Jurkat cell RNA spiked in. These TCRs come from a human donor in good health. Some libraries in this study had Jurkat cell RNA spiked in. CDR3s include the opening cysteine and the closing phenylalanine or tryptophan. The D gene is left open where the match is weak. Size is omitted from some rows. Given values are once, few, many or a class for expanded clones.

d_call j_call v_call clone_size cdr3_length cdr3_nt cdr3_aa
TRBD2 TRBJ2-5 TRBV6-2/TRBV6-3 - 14 TGTGCCAGCAGTTGGGGACTAGCGAGTGAGACCCAGTACTTC CASSWGLASETQYF
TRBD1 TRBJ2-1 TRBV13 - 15 TGTGCCAGCAGCTTTCCCCCCGGCTCAGGGGGTGAGCAGTTCTTC CASSFPPGSGGEQFF
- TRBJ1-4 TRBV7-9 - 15 TGTGCCAGCGGCTTAGCGCCAGGGAGTAATGAAAAACTGTTTTTT CASGLAPGSNEKLFF
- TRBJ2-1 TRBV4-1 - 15 TGCGCCAGCAGCCAAGAGGCCTATTCCTACAATGAGCAGTTCTTC CASSQEAYSYNEQFF
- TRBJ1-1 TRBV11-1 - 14 TGTGCCAGCAGCTCTTTCGACAGGAACACTGAAGCTTTCTTT CASSSFDRNTEAFF
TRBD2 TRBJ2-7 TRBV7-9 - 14 TGTGCCAGCAGCTTACCTAGCGGGGCCTACGAGCAGTACTTC CASSLPSGAYEQYF
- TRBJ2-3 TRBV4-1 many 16 TGCGCCAGCAGCCAAGTGGATTTCCGGAGCGGAGATACGCAGTATTTT CASSQVDFRSGDTQYF
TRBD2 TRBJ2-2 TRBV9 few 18 TGTGCCAGCAGCGTCCCATCTAGCGGGAGTAGTCTGGCCGGGGAGCTGTTTTTT CASSVPSSGSSLAGELFF
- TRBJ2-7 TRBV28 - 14 TGTGCCAGCAGTTTACGTGGGAGTCTCTACGAGCAGTACTTC CASSLRGSLYEQYF
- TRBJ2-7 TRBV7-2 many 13 TGTGCCAGCAGCCGGGGGGCGGGCTACGAGCAGTACTTC CASSRGAGYEQYF
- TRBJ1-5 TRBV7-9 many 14 TGTGCCAGCAGCTTACGGCCCCGCGGGCAGCCCCAGCATTTT CASSLRPRGQPQHF
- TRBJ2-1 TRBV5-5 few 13 TGTGCCAGCAGCCCGCTCGCGGGGAATGAGCAGTTCTTC CASSPLAGNEQFF
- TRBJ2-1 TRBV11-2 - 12 TGTGCCAGCAGCTTAAGCCAGAATGAGCAGTTCTTC CASSLSQNEQFF
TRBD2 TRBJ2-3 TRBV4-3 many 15 TGCGCCAGCAGCCACGGCGGCGGGAGTGCAGATACGCAGTATTTT CASSHGGGSADTQYF
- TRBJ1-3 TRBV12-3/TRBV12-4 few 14 TGTGCCAGCAGCGCAGCGAACTCTGGAAACACCATATATTTT CASSAANSGNTIYF